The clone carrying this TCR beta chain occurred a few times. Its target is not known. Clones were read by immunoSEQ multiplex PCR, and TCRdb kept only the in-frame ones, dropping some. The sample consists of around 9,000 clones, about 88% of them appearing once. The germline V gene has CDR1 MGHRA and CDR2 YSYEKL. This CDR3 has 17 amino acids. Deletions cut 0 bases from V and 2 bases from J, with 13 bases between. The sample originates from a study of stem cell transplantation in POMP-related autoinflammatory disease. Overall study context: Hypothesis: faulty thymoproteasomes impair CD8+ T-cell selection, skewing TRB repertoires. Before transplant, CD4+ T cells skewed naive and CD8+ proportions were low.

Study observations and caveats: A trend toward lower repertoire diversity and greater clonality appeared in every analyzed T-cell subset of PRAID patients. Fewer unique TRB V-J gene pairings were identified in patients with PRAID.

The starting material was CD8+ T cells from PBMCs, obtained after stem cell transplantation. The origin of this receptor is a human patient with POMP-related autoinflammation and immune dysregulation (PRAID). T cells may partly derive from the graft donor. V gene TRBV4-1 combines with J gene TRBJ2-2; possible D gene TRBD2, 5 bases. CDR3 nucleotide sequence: TGCGCCAGCAGCCAAGATCCTCGGACTCATAACACCGGGGAGCTGTTTTTT. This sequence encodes CASSQDPRTHNTGELFF.